This T cell receptor beta chain was found in a study of blood T cell repertoires in COVID-19. TCRdb keeps only in-frame clones here, not all; method: immunoSEQ multiplex PCR. The sample consists of 150,000 or so clones, over 65% of them appearing once. In its sample, this clone was seen a few times. Germline values: CDR1 KGHSH, CDR2 LQKENI. Trimming shortened V by 5 bases and J by 0 bases, and 13 bases separated the two germline ends. The CDR3 runs to 15 residues. The rearrangement uses TRBV18 and TRBJ1-1, with D possibly TRBD1 on 6 matching bases. The sequenced material came from peripheral blood. The sequence was collected from a woman older than 75 with active or convalescent COVID-19. The CDR3 nucleotides are TGTGCCAGCTCATATACAGACAGGCTGAACACTGAAGCTTTCTTT. As protein: CASSYTDRLNTEAFF. The variable domain in full, completed from reference TRBV18 and TRBJ1-1, reads NAGVMQNPRHLVRRRGQEARLRCSPMKGHSHVYWYRQLPEEGLKFMVYLQKENIIDESGMPKERFSAEFPKEGPSILRIQQVVRGDSAAYFCASSYTDRLNTEAFFGQGTRLTVV.